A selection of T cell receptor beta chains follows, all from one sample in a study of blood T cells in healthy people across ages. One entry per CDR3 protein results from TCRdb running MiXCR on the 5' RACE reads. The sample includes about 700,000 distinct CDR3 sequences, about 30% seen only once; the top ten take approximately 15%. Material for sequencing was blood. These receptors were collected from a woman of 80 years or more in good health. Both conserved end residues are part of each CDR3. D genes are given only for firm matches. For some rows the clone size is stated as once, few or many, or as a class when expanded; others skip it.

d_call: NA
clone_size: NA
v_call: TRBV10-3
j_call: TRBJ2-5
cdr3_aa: CAISESAINQETQYF
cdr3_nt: TGTGCCATCAGTGAGTCAGCCATCAACCAAGAGACCCAGTACTTC

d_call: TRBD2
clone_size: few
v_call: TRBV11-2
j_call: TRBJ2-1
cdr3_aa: CASSLDVGAGGTNEQFF
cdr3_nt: TGTGCCAGCAGCTTAGACGTTGGGGCGGGGGGGACAAATGAGCAGTTCTTC

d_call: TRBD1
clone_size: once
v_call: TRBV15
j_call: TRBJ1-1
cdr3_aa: CATSIQRTGAGNTEAFF
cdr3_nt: TGTGCCACCAGCATACAAAGAACAGGGGCGGGGAACACTGAAGCTTTCTTT

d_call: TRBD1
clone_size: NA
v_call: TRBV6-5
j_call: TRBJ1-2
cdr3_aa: CASSYHDRVYGYTF
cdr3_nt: TGTGCCAGCAGTTACCACGACAGGGTCTATGGCTACACCTTC

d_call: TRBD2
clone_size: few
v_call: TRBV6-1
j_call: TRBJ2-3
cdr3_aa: CASSASGGATDTQYF
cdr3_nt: TGTGCCAGCAGTGCTAGCGGGGGGGCCACAGATACGCAGTATTTT

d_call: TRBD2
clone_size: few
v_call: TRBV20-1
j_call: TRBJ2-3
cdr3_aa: CSASDSGGAIFDTQYF
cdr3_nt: TGCAGTGCTAGCGACAGCGGGGGGGCAATTTTTGATACGCAGTATTTT

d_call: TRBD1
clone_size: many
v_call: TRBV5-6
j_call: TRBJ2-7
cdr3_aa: CASSWGQVSYEQYF
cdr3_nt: TGTGCCAGCAGCTGGGGACAGGTTTCCTACGAGCAGTACTTC

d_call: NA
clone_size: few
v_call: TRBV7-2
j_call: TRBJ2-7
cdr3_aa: CASSLGASGPRSYEQYF
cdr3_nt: TGTGCCAGCAGCTTAGGGGCGTCAGGGCCACGCTCCTACGAGCAGTACTTC

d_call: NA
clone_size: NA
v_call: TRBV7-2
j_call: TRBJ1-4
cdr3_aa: CASSFGGRVEKRFF
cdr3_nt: TGTGCCAGCAGCTTTGGTGGCAGGGTAGAAAAACGGTTTTTT

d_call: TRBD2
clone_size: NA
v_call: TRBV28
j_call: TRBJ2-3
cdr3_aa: CASPPSRGGGDMQYF
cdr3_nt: TGTGCCAGCCCTCCCTCCCGGGGGGGCGGAGATATGCAGTATTTT

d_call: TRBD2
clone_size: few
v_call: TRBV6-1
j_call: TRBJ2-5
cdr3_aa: CASSDRSGGAVWTQYF
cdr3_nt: TGTGCCAGCAGTGACCGGAGCGGGGGGGCGGTATGGACCCAGTACTTC

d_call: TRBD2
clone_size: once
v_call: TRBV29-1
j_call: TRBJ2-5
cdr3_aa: CSVSQTSGKETQYF
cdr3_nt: TGCAGCGTGAGTCAAACTAGCGGGAAAGAGACCCAGTACTTC

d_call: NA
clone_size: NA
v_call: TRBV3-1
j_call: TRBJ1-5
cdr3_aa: CASSHMDHQPQHF
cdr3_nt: TGTGCCAGCAGCCATATGGATCATCAGCCCCAGCATTTT

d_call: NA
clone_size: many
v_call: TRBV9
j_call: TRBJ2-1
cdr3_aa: CASSVEVGGPYEQFF
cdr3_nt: TGTGCCAGCAGCGTAGAGGTGGGGGGGCCATATGAGCAGTTCTTC

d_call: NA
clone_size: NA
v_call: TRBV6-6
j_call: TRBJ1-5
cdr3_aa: CASSYSWQAAQHF
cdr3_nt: TGTGCCAGCAGTTACTCGTGGCAGGCAGCCCAGCATTTT

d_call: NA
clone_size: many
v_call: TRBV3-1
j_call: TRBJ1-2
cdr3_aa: CASSHHRPGGYTF
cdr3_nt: TGTGCCAGCAGCCATCATCGGCCCGGCGGCTACACCTTC

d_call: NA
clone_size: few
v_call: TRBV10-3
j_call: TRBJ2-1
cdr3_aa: CAISEVNGDFFF
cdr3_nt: TGTGCCATCAGTGAAGTCAACGGGGATTTCTTCTTC

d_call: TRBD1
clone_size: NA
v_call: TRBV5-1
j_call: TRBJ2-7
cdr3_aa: CASSLTDRGSYEQYF
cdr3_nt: TGCGCCAGCAGCTTGACAGACAGGGGCAGCTACGAGCAGTACTTC

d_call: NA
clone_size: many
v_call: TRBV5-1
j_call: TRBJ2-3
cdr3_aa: CASSFGRPSTDTQYF
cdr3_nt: TGCGCCAGCAGCTTCGGACGGCCTAGCACAGATACGCAGTATTTT

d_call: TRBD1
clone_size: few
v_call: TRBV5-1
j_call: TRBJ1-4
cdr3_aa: CASSYNRGRDEKLFF
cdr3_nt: TGCGCCAGCAGCTATAACAGGGGGCGAGATGAAAAACTGTTTTTT

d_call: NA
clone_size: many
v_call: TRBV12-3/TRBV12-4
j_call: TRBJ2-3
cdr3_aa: CASSLNRETDTQYF
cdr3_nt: TGTGCCAGCAGTTTGAACAGGGAAACAGATACGCAGTATTTT

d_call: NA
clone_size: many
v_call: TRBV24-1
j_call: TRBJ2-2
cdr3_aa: CATAGDTGELFF
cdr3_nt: TGTGCCACGGCTGGGGACACCGGGGAGCTGTTTTTT

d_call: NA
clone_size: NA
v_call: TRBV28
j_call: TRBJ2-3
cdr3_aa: CASSPQGAFRTDTQYF
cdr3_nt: TGTGCCAGCAGTCCCCAAGGGGCTTTCCGCACAGATACGCAGTATTTT

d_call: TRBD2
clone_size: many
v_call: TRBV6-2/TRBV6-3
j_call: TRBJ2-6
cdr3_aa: CASRVSRGSNVLTF
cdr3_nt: TGTGCCAGCAGGGTTTCGCGGGGGTCCAACGTCCTGACTTTC

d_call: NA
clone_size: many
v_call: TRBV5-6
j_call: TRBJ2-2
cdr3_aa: CASSLEAGRFTGELFF
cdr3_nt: TGTGCCAGCAGCTTGGAGGCGGGACGTTTCACCGGGGAGCTGTTTTTT

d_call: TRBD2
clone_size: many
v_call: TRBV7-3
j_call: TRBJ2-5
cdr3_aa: CASSSGGLGETQYF
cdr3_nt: TGTGCCAGCAGCTCCGGGGGGTTAGGAGAGACCCAGTACTTC

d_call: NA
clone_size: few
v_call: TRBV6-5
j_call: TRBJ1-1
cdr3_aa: CASYRDGALLNTEAFF
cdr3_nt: TGTGCCAGTTACCGGGACGGCGCTCTTTTGAACACTGAAGCTTTCTTT

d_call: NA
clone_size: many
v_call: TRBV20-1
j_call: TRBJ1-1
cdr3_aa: CSARDNREAFF
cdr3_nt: TGCAGTGCTAGAGATAACCGTGAAGCTTTCTTT

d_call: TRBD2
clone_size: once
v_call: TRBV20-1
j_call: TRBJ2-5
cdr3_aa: CSAGTSSTPETQYF
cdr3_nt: TGCAGTGCTGGGACTAGCTCTACCCCAGAGACCCAGTACTTC

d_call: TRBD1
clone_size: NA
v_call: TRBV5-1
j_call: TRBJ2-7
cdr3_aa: CASSDTGTGGLEQYF
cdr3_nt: TGCGCCAGCAGCGATACCGGGACAGGGGGCCTCGAGCAGTACTTC

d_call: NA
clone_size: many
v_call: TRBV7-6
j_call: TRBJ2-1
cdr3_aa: CASSHAGRSSIGEQFF
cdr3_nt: TGTGCCAGCAGCCATGCGGGCAGAAGCTCTATAGGTGAGCAGTTCTTC

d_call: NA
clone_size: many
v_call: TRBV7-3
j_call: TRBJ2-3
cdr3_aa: CASSFIQSSLRTDTQYF
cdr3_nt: TGTGCCAGCAGCTTCATTCAATCCTCCTTAAGGACAGATACGCAGTATTTT

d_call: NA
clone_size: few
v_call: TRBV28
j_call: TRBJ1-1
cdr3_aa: CASSFRVEAFF
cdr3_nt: TGTGCCAGCAGTTTTCGGGTCGAAGCTTTCTTT

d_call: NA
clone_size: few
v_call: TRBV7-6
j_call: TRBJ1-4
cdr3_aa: CASSPPMSHSDEKLFF
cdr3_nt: TGTGCCAGCAGCCCCCCGATGAGTCATAGCGATGAAAAACTGTTTTTT